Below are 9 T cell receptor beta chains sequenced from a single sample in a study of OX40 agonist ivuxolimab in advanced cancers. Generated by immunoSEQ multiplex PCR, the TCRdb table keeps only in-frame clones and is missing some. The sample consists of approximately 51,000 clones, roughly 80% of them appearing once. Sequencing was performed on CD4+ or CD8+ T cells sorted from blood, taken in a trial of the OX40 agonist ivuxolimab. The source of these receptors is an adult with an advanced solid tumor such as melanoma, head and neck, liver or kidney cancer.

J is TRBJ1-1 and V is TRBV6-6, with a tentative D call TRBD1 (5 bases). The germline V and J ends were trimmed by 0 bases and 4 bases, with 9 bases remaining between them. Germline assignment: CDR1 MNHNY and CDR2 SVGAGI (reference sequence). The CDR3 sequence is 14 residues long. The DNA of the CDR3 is TGTGCCAGCAGTTACTCTGGGGGGACCACTGAAGCTTTCTTT. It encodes CASSYSGGTTEAFF.

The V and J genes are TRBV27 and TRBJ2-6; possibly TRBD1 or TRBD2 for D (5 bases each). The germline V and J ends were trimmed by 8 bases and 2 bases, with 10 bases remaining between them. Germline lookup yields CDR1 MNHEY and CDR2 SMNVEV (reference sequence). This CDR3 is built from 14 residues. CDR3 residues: CASARDPGANVLTF. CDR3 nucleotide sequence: TGTGCCAGCGCTAGGGACCCTGGGGCCAACGTCCTGACTTTC. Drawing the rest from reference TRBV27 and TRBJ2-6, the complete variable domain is EAQVTQNPRYLITVTGKKLTVTCSQNMNHEYMSWYRQDPGLGLRQIYYSMNVEVTDKGDVPEGYKVSRKEKRNFPLILESPSPNQTSLYFCASARDPGANVLTFGAGSRLTVL.

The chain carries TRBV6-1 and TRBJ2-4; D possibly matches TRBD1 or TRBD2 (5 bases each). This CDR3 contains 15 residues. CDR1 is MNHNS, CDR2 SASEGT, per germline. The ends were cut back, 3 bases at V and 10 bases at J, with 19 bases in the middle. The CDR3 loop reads CASSDSPGAVGIQYF. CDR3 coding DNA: TGTGCCAGCAGTGATAGTCCCGGGGCGGTAGGTATTCAGTACTTC.

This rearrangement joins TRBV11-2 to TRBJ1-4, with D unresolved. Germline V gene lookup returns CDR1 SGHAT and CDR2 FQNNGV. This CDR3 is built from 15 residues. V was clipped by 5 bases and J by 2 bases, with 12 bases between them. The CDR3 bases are TGTGCCAGCAGCCCTACGAGGGCTACTAATGAAAAACTGTTTTTT. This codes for CASSPTRATNEKLFF.

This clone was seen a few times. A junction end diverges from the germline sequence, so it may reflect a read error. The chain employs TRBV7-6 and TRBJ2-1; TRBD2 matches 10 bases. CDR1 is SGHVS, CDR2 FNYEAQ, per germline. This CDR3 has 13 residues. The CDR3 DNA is TGTGCCATCAGCGGGAGGGCCCGGGATGAGCAGTTCTTC. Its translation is CAISGRARDEQFF.

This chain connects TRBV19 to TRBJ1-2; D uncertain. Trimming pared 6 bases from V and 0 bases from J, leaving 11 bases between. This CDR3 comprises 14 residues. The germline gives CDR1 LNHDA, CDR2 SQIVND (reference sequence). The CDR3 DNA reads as TGTGCCAGTAGCCCAACATCTTCTAACTATGGCTACACCTTC. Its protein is CASSPTSSNYGYTF.

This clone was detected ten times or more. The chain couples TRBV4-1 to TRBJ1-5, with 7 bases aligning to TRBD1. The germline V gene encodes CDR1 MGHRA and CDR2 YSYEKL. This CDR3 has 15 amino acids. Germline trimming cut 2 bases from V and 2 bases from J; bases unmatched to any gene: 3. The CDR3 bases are TGCGCCAGCAGCCAAACAGGGGTCCGCAATCAGCCCCAGCATTTT. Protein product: CASSQTGVRNQPQHF.

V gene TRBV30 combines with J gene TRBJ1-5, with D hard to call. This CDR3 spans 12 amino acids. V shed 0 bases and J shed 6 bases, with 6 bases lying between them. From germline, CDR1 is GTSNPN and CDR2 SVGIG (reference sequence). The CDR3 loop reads CAWSVPGQPQHF. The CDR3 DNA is TGTGCCTGGAGTGTACCCGGTCAGCCCCAGCATTTT.

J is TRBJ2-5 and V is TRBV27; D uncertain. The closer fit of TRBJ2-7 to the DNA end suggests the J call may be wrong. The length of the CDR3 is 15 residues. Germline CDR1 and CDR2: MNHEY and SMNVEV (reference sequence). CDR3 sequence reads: CASSHQKPGVHEQYF. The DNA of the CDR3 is TGTGCCAGCAGTCATCAAAAACCTGGAGTCCACGAGCAGTACTTC.